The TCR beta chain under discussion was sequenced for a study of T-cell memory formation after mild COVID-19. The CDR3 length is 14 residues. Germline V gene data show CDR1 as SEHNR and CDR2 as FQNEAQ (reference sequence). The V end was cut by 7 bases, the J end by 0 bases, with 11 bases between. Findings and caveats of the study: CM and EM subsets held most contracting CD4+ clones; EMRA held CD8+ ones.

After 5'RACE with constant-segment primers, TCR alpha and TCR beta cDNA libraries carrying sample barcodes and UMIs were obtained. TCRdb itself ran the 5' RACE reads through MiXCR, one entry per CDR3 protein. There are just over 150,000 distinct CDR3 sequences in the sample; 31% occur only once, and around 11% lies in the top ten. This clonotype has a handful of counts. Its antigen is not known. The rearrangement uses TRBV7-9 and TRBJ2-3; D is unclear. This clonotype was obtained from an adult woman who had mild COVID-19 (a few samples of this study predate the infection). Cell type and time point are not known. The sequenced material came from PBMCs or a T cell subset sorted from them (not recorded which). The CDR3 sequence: CASISLRSTDTQYF. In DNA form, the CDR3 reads TGTGCCAGCATAAGCCTCAGGAGCACAGATACGCAGTATTTT. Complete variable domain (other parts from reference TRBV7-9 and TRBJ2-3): DTGVSQNPRHKITKRGQNVTFRCDPISEHNRLYWYRQTLGQGPEFLTYFQNEAQLEKSRLLSDRFSAERPKGSFSTLEIQRTEQGDSAMYLCASISLRSTDTQYFGPGTRLTVL.